One T cell receptor beta chain is described in this entry. Antigen: not known. Each CDR3 protein is one row after TCRdb ran MiXCR on the 5' RACE reads. The sample gives roughly 1,500,000 distinct CDR3 sequences, under 35% of which show up once; around 0.3% is in the top ten. The data are from a study of identical twins. Findings and caveats of the study: For cord blood, abundant beta clonotypes had fewer insertions, unlike memory repertoires, which showed none. It was cross-sectional statistical analysis, not following the same donors, that the conclusions relied on. Analyses of zero insertions could be partly confounded by invariant MAIT and iNKT cells. Within monozygotic twins, out-of-frame TCR alpha sharing was underestimated by the models.

CDR1 is SGDLS and CDR2 is YYNGEE in the germline V gene. Germline trimming cut 0 bases from V and 5 bases from J; bases unmatched to any gene: 8. CDR3 length equals 18 residues. The V call is TRBV9, the J call TRBJ2-1; 13 nucleotides agree with TRBD2. This TCR came from a newborn girl in good health. Input material: cord blood. The CDR3 protein is CASSVEGTSGTLNNEQFF. The CDR3 DNA reads TGTGCCAGCAGCGTAGAAGGGACTAGCGGGACCCTTAACAATGAGCAGTTCTTC.